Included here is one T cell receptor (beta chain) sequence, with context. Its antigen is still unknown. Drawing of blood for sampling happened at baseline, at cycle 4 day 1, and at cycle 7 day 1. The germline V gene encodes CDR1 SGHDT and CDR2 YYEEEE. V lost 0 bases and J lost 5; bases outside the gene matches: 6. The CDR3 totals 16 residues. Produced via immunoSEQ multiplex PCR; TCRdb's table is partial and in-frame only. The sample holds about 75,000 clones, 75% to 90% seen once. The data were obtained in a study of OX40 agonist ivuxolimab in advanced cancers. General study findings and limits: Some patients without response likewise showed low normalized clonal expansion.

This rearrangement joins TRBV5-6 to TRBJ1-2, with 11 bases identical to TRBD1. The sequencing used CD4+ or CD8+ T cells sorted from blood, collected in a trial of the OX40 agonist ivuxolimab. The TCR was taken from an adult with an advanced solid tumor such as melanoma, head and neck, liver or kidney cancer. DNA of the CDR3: TGTGCCAGCAGCTTGGGGCGGACAGGGGGCCATTATGGCTACACCTTC. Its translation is CASSLGRTGGHYGYTF.